Shown below are 19 T cell receptor beta chains from a single sample sequenced in a study of blood T cell repertoires in COVID-19. Using immunoSEQ multiplex PCR, the repertoire was profiled, and TCRdb retains in-frame clones only, with some absent. The data show around 130,000 clones, roughly 84% seen once. The sample comprised peripheral blood. These receptors all come from a human donor in a cohort sampled during active COVID-19.

The chain combines TRBV4-1 with TRBJ2-7; the match to TRBD2 covers 8 bases. The germline V gene has CDR1 MGHRA and CDR2 YSYEKL. The CDR3 has 15 residues. V shed 4 bases and J 0 bases; nucleotides not matched to a gene: 5. In DNA, the CDR3 is TGCGCCAGCAGCCCCTTTAGCGGGACCTCCTACGAGCAGTACTTC. Translating gives CASSPFSGTSYEQYF.

The sample holds one count of this clone. This chain connects TRBV7-2 to TRBJ1-6; 7 nucleotides agree with TRBD1. The V and J ends lost 5 bases and 7 bases, in that order; junction bases with no gene match: 5. Germline CDR1 SGHTA, CDR2 FQGNSA. The CDR3 has 14 residues. This chain's CDR3 is CASSPTGRNSPLHF. DNA for the CDR3: TGTGCCAGCAGCCCGACAGGGCGCAATTCACCCCTCCACTTT.

This clone was observed a single time. This rearrangement joins TRBV5-1 to TRBJ2-2; TRBD1 is a possible D gene (6 bases). There are 16 residues in the CDR3. The V end was cut by 3 bases, the J end by 5 bases, with 17 bases between. Germline CDR1 is SGHRS and CDR2 is YFSETQ. CDR3 loop: CASSSLVGADTGELFF. CDR3 nucleotide sequence: TGCGCCAGCAGCTCCCTCGTGGGGGCGGATACCGGGGAGCTGTTTTTT.

This chain connects TRBV28 to TRBJ2-7; TRBD1 agrees at 7 bases. Germline CDR1 and CDR2: MDHEN and SYDVKM. The V segment lost 6 bases and the J segment 2 bases; nucleotides outside the gene matches: 10. There are 15 residues in the CDR3. The CDR3 is CASSELGQGAYEQYF. CDR3 bases: TGTGCCAGCAGCGAACTTGGGCAGGGGGCCTACGAGCAGTACTTC. Complete variable domain (other parts from reference TRBV28 and TRBJ2-7): DVKVTQSSRYLVKRTGEKVFLECVQDMDHENMFWYRQDPGLGLRLIYFSYDVKMKEKGDIPEGYSVSREKKERFSLILESASTNQTSMYLCASSELGQGAYEQYFGPGTRLTVT.

In this sample, this clone turned up a few times. The V call is TRBV5-1, the J call TRBJ1-5; a weak D match, TRBD1 (5 bases). The length of the CDR3 is 15 residues. Germline lookup yields CDR1 SGHRS and CDR2 YFSETQ. Trimming left V 2 bases short and J 1 base short, with 10 bases between. CDR3 sequence reads: CASSLLGQSNQPQHF. The CDR3, as DNA: TGCGCCAGCAGCTTACTGGGGCAGAGCAATCAGCCCCAGCATTTT.

Worth noting for this clone: The sample holds other DNA sequences that translate to the same CDR3. The chain joins TRBV2 to TRBJ1-5; D unclear. There are 15 residues in the CDR3. V was pared by 3 bases and J by 1 base, with 10 bases between. Germline loops: CDR1 SNHLY, CDR2 FYNNEI. CDR3 amino acids: CASSEEGGSNQPQHF. The CDR3 nucleotides are TGTGCCAGCAGTGAGGAGGGAGGGAGCAATCAGCCCCAGCATTTT.

This clone was observed a few times. The chain is built from TRBV6-1 and TRBJ1-5, with D perhaps matching TRBD1 (5 bases). Germline loops: CDR1 MNHNS, CDR2 SASEGT. The V end lost 2 bases, the J end lost 9 bases, and 11 bases lay between the germline ends. The CDR3 runs to 13 residues. The CDR3: CASSESRGGPQHF. The CDR3 coding sequence is TGTGCCAGCAGTGAAAGTCGGGGGGGGCCCCAGCATTTT.

The rearrangement joins TRBV6-5 to TRBJ2-7; tentative D call: TRBD2 (6 bases). Trimming left V 0 bases short and J 5 bases short, with 11 bases between. Germline-derived CDR1 and CDR2 are MNHEY and SVGAGI. The CDR3 loop spans 14 amino acids. In nucleotides, the CDR3 is TGTGCCAGCAGTTACTCCATAGCGGTCAACGAGCAGTACTTC. This gives the protein CASSYSIAVNEQYF.

The chain carries TRBV13 and TRBJ1-1; D not certain. Germline V CDR1 and CDR2: PRHDT, FYEKMQ (reference sequence). Deletions cut 4 bases from V and 1 base from J, with 7 bases between. The CDR3 loop spans 13 amino acids. Here the CDR3 reads CASSSYRNTEAFF. The CDR3 coding sequence is TGTGCCAGCAGCTCCTACAGGAACACTGAAGCTTTCTTT.

The chain employs TRBV5-6 and TRBJ2-7; D may be TRBD1 (5 bases). Germline V lookup: CDR1 SGHDT, CDR2 YYEEEE. The ends were cut back, 1 base at V and 2 bases at J, with 13 bases in the middle. CDR3 size: 15 residues. The CDR3 is CASSLLRQYAYEQYF. The CDR3 nucleotides read TGTGCCAGCAGCTTGTTACGACAGTATGCCTACGAGCAGTACTTC. Filled out from reference TRBV5-6 and TRBJ2-7, the complete variable domain reads DAGVTQSPTHLIKTRGQQVTLRCSPKSGHDTVSWYQQALGQGPQFIFQYYEEEERQRGNFPDRFSGHQFPNYSSELNVNALLLGDSALYLCASSLLRQYAYEQYFGPGTRLTVT.

The rearrangement joins TRBV19 to TRBJ1-1; no reliable D call. Germline CDR1 and CDR2: LNHDA and SQIVND (reference sequence). Deletions cut 6 bases from V and 1 base from J, with 15 bases between. The CDR3 totals 15 residues. The chain's CDR3 is CASREDSLGNTEAFF. CDR3 nucleotides: TGTGCCAGTAGGGAGGACTCCCTGGGGAACACTGAAGCTTTCTTT.

The chain uses TRBV7-8 and TRBJ2-3, with a tentative D call TRBD2 (7 bases). In germline, CDR1 is SGHVS, CDR2 FQNEAQ. The CDR3 spans 17 residues. Between the trimmed V and J ends, which lost 0 bases and 2 bases, there was a span of 15 bases. The DNA of the CDR3 is TGTGCCAGCAGCTTAGCAGGCGGGGGCAGACCCACAGATACGCAGTATTTT. Its translation is CASSLAGGGRPTDTQYF.

This clone was counted only a few times. This chain connects TRBV29-1 to TRBJ1-5; no definite D call. Looked up from germline, CDR1 is SQVTM and CDR2 is ANQGSEA. This CDR3 spans 13 amino acids. Trimming took off 3 bases at V and 2 bases at J, with 8 bases between the two ends. CDR3 in amino acids: CSVEPPGNQPQHF. The CDR3 nucleotides are TGCAGCGTTGAGCCCCCGGGCAATCAGCCCCAGCATTTT.

The chain combines TRBV12-2 with TRBJ1-2. TRBV12-2 is reported as a pseudogene. The CDR3 runs to 13 residues. CDR3 amino acids: CASRLTGECGYTF. As DNA, the CDR3 is TGTGCAAGTCGCTTAACTGGGGAGTGTGGCTACACCTTC.

This rearrangement joins TRBV3-1 (or the pseudogene TRBV3-2) to TRBJ2-7, with D uncertain. The V gene lost 5 bases and the J gene lost 2 bases, with 4 bases spanning the gap. CDR1 is LGHDT, CDR2 YNNKEL, per germline (reference sequence). There are 11 residues in the CDR3. The CDR3 DNA sequence: TGTGCCAGCAGCGCAGCCTACGAGCAGTACTTC. Translation gives CASSAAYEQYF.

The chain uses TRBV6-2 or TRBV6-3 and TRBJ2-7; maybe TRBD2 (6 bases). The V gene lost 1 base and the J gene lost 0 bases, with 16 bases spanning the gap. The length of the CDR3 is 17 residues. Germline V lookup: CDR1 MNHEY, CDR2 SVGEGT. The CDR3 region is CASSYYSKRAYSYEQYF. The CDR3, as DNA: TGTGCCAGCAGTTACTATAGCAAGCGGGCGTACTCCTACGAGCAGTACTTC.

This clone was detected once. V is TRBV6-1 and J is TRBJ2-5; maybe TRBD2 (7 bases). V gave up 2 bases and J gave up 1 base, with 14 bases separating them. The CDR3 loop spans 16 amino acids. Germline V gene sequence: CDR1 MNHNS, CDR2 SASEGT. The CDR3 bases are TGTGCCAGCAGTGAAAGAGGGGGGGCTGGCCAAGAGACCCAGTACTTC. It yields the protein CASSERGGAGQETQYF.

This rearrangement joins TRBV27 to TRBJ2-7; 8 bases fit TRBD2. The germline CDR1 and CDR2 sequences are MNHEY and SMNVEV (reference sequence). The CDR3 runs 15 residues. J lost 2 bases, V lost 7 bases, and 10 bases had no gene match. CDR3 nucleotides: TGTGCCAGCATCCCTAGACCGGGGGGGCCCTACGAGCAGTACTTC. Amino acid sequence: CASIPRPGGPYEQYF.

This clone was seen just once. The chain uses TRBV19 and TRBJ1-1; no definite D call. Germline CDR1 is LNHDA and CDR2 is SQIVND (reference sequence). The CDR3 has 13 amino acids. With 5 bases removed from V and 11 bases from J, the gap between germline ends came to 18 bases. This chain's CDR3 is CASSSREGRRAFF. DNA of the CDR3: TGTGCCAGTAGTTCGCGGGAGGGCCGGAGGGCTTTCTTT.